This T cell receptor (beta chain) was sequenced for a study of glioma-infiltrating T cells after dendritic cell vaccination (dated by TCRdb to about 2016). Some background on the complete study: The cohort comprised about 15 glioblastoma patients from Phase I and II dendritic cell vaccination trials, 9 newly diagnosed and 6 with recurrent disease. Survival after dendritic cell vaccination was correlated with TCR sequencing metrics, including TIL content and tumor-blood repertoire overlap. Deep sequencing of TCR beta CDR3 regions was used to quantify tumor-infiltrating lymphocyte content and compare tumor and blood repertoires in dendritic cell-vaccinated glioblastoma patients. Patients received three intradermal dendritic cell vaccine injections at biweekly intervals in the arm below the axilla. Patients received autologous tumor lysate-pulsed dendritic cell vaccination between about 2002 and 2013. The vaccine consisted of monocyte-derived dendritic cells cultured approximately 7 days with IL-4 and GM-CSF, then pulsed overnight with autologous tumor lysate.

General findings and caveats noted by the study authors: The response model built on TCR overlap across three groups was characterized as speculative, with prospective validation still needed. After dendritic cell vaccination, a higher estimated pretreatment TIL content predicted longer time to progression and overall survival. The cohort was small and heterogeneous, and full blood and tumor sets were available for few patients, with initial-recurrent tumor pairs available for even fewer patients. TCR clonality showed no direct relationship with survival, which suggests that a diverse polyclonal response may matter.

Sample time point, as interpreted from the label and publication: after dendritic cell vaccination, including at tumor progression/relapse. Selection of patients required sufficient residual fresh-frozen tumor tissue and over two years of available survival data. Molecular status otherwise varied across the glioblastoma patients, but none of them carried an isocitrate dehydrogenase mutation. PBMC were collected before vaccination, two weeks after the third vaccination, and at tumor progression if progression occurred. The Qiagen DNeasy Blood extraction Kit was used to extract genomic DNA. In the case of this clone: There is no known antigen for this receptor. One base away there is no much larger clone; base qualities are not given.

Per the germline V gene, SGHDT is the CDR1 and YYEEEE is the CDR2. V trim: 5 bases; J trim: 2 bases; unmatched bases: 7. The CDR3 spans 15 residues, from the cysteine through the phenylalanine. Here the CDR3 DNA is all that survives: 45 bases in frame from base 1. TCRB CDR3 regions were amplified from roughly 1.8 ug genomic DNA, or all available DNA if less, using the immunoSEQ assay. Multiplex PCR used 60 forward primers for TCR V beta segments and 13 reverse primers for J beta segments. Synthetic control templates were spiked into each sample at limiting dilution to estimate reads per starting template. Reads of 87 bp were generated by sequencing on the Illumina HiSeq System. The published analysis was carried out like this. PCR and sequencing errors were removed by a nearest neighbor algorithm that merged closely related sequences. TCR overlap was defined as the percentage of unique tumor TCR beta sequences that were also found in the peripheral blood of the same patient. Not all clones reach the TCRdb copy of this immuneACCESS table, which keeps in-frame sequences only. Checked studies attribute under half of the gap to unresolved V genes and leave the rest unexplained. D and trimming come from the DNA, and the V and J calls and clone size come from that table. This sample is represented by almost 90,000 clones; 75% to 90% of them were singletons. The top ten clones comprise around 7% of the sample.

This receptor chain uses TRBV5-6 and TRBJ1-2, and 9 bases in between align with TRBD1. The sample here was blood, taken after dendritic cell vaccination. The clonotype was recovered from a human donor with glioblastoma. The base sequence is TGTGCCAGCAGGCAGACAGGGGGAGGAAACTATGGCTACACCTTC. Its translation is CASRQTGGGNYGYTF. With the rest looked up from the reference TRBV5-6 and TRBJ1-2 genes rather than sequenced, the full variable domain is DAGVTQSPTHLIKTRGQQVTLRCSPKSGHDTVSWYQQALGQGPQFIFQYYEEEERQRGNFPDRFSGHQFPNYSSELNVNALLLGDSALYLCASRQTGGGNYGYTFGSGTRLTVV.